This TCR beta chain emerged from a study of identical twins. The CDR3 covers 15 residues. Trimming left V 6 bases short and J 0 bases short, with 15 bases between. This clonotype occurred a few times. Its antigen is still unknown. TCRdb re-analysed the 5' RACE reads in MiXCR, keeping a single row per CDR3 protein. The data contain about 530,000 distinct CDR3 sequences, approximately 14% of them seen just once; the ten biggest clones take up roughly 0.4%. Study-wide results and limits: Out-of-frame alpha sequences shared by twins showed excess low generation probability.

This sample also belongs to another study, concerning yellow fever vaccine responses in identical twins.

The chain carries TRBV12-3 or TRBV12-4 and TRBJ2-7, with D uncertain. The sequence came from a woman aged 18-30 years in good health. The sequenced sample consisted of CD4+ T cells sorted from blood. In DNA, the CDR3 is TGTGCCAGCAGCCCAGGACCCGGTAACTCCTACGAGCAGTACGTC. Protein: CASSPGPGNSYEQYV.